These T cell receptor beta chains were read from a single sample in a study of shared clonotypes between healthy human individuals. Using immunoSEQ multiplex PCR, the repertoire was profiled, and TCRdb retains in-frame clones only, with some absent. The sample has over a million clones; more than 95% are singletons. Sequencing was done on a sample of naive CD4+ T cells sorted from blood. Source of these receptors: a man aged 25-45 years in good health. Each CDR3 is given with its conserved first and last residue. Each record gives: clone size, D gene, J gene, V gene, CDR3 DNA, CDR3 protein. The D gene is left open where the match is weak. Clone sizes are given selectively: once, few, many, or a class where the clone is expanded.

>-|-|TRBJ2-7|TRBV6-1
TGTGCCAGCAGTGTTGGTGAAGGTTACGAGCAGTACTTC
CASSVGEGYEQYF
>-|-|TRBJ2-3|TRBV5-1
TGCGCCAGCTCCGGAGGGCCGGGGGGCACAGATACGCAGTATTTT
CASSGGPGGTDTQYF
>-|-|TRBJ2-2|TRBV19
TGTGCCAGTAGTTTATTACTAGGAGGGACCGGGGAGCTGTTTTTT
CASSLLLGGTGELFF
>few|TRBD1|TRBJ1-1|TRBV10-1
TGCGCCAGCAGTAGCAAGACAGGGGGCGACACTGAAGCTTTCTTT
CASSSKTGGDTEAFF
>-|TRBD2|TRBJ2-3|TRBV10-3
TGTGCCATCAGCGGACTAGCGGCGGATACGCAGTATTTT
CAISGLAADTQYF
>-|TRBD1|TRBJ2-7|TRBV7-9
TGTGCCAGCAGCCTGGGGACAGCCGAGCAGTACTTC
CASSLGTAEQYF
>-|TRBD1|TRBJ1-5|TRBV5-6
TGTGCCAGCAGCCGTGGACTGGGACAGGGGTATCAGCCCCAGCATTTT
CASSRGLGQGYQPQHF
>-|-|TRBJ1-3|TRBV6-5
TGTGCCAGCAGGGACGCCTCTGGAAACACCATATATTTT
CASRDASGNTIYF
>-|-|TRBJ2-3|TRBV21-1
TGTGCCAGCAGCATTAGGAGGGCCTGGTTAGATACGCAGTATTTT
CASSIRRAWLDTQYF
>-|-|TRBJ2-7|TRBV10-1
TGCGCCAGCAGTGAGTCTACTACTACTAGCGAGCAGTACTTC
CASSESTTTSEQYF
>-|-|TRBJ2-4|TRBV23-1
TGCGCCAGCAGTCAATGTGGGGTTGTCAAAAACATTCAGTACTTC
CASSQCGVVKNIQYF
>-|-|TRBJ2-2|TRBV5-4
TGTGCCAGCCGATCCGGGACATCGAACACCGGGGAGCTGTTTTTT
CASRSGTSNTGELFF
>-|-|TRBJ2-5|TRBV7-2
TGTGCCAGCAGCTCATACCGGACACCCGCACTGGAGACCCAGTACTTC
CASSSYRTPALETQYF
>-|TRBD1|TRBJ2-7|TRBV19
TGTGCCAGTAGCTCTCTCCGGGGCAGGGGGAACTACGAGCAGTACTTC
CASSSLRGRGNYEQYF
>-|-|TRBJ2-2|TRBV5-6
TGTGCCAGCAGCTTGGCGGCCACCGGGGAGCTGTTTTTT
CASSLAATGELFF
>-|-|TRBJ2-7|TRBV20-1
TGCAGTGCTACGGACCCCTACGAGCAGTACTTC
CSATDPYEQYF
>-|TRBD1|TRBJ2-7|TRBV2
TGTGCCAGCAGTGATCAGGACAGGCCCCTCTCCTACGAGCAGTACTTC
CASSDQDRPLSYEQYF
>-|-|TRBJ2-7|TRBV18
TGTGCCAGCTCACCACCTAACGAGAATTACGAGCAGTACTTC
CASSPPNENYEQYF
>-|-|TRBJ2-1|TRBV6-5
TGTGCCAGCAGCCGTGGGCACGAGCAGTTCTTC
CASSRGHEQFF
>-|TRBD1|TRBJ2-1|TRBV5-4
TGTGCCAGCAGCTCACCCGGGACAGGGATGAGTGAGCAGTTCTTC
CASSSPGTGMSEQFF
>-|-|TRBJ2-1|TRBV29-1
TGCAGCGTTGACAGGGACGTAAGCCATGAGCAGTTCTTC
CSVDRDVSHEQFF
>-|TRBD2|TRBJ2-7|TRBV7-9
TGTGCCAGCAGCTTAAGGGGCGGGAGGGCCGTTGGTGAGCAGTACTTC
CASSLRGGRAVGEQYF
>-|-|TRBJ1-2|TRBV7-9
TGTGCCAGCAGCTTATCCATATTCTCTGGCTACACCTTC
CASSLSIFSGYTF
>-|-|TRBJ2-7|TRBV9
TGTGCCAGCAGCGTAGGGGCCAACTCCTACGAGCAGTACTTC
CASSVGANSYEQYF
>-|-|TRBJ2-7|TRBV28
TGTGCCAGCAGTTTAGGTGGCAGGGGAATCGGGGAGCAGTACTTC
CASSLGGRGIGEQYF
>-|TRBD1|TRBJ1-2|TRBV9
TGTGCCAGCAGCCCCCATCGGACAGGGGAGTACTATGGCTACACCTTC
CASSPHRTGEYYGYTF
>-|-|TRBJ2-5|TRBV29-1
TGCAGCGGGGGGAATTGGGAGACCCAGTACTTC
CSGGNWETQYF
>-|-|TRBJ2-1|TRBV7-6
TGTGCCAGCAGCTTAGAACAAGCGCCAAGGGTGAACAATGAGCAGTTCTTC
CASSLEQAPRVNNEQFF
>-|TRBD2|TRBJ2-7|TRBV6-5
TGTGCCAGCAGTTCCCGGGGGGGAGGGTCCTACGAGCAGTACTTC
CASSSRGGGSYEQYF
>-|-|TRBJ2-1|TRBV10-1
TGCGCCAGCAGTGAGTCGCCCGGGGCAGGTGAGCAGTTCTTC
CASSESPGAGEQFF
>-|-|TRBJ2-1|TRBV7-8
TGTGCCAGCAGCTTCGCCCCGACATCCTACAATGAGCAGTTCTTC
CASSFAPTSYNEQFF
>-|-|TRBJ2-2|TRBV10-3
TGTGCCACCGGAGGGGGCACCGGGGAGCTGTTTTTT
CATGGGTGELFF
>-|TRBD1|TRBJ1-5|TRBV9
TGTGCCAGCAGCGTAGAGGGGGCGCGTAATCAGCCCCAGCATTTT
CASSVEGARNQPQHF
>-|-|TRBJ1-2|TRBV2
TGTGCCAGCGAGCAGATTTCCTCTCCTGGCTACACCTTC
CASEQISSPGYTF
>-|TRBD2|TRBJ2-7|TRBV4-1
TGCGCCAGCAGCCTAACCGGGACTAGCGGACCCTACGAGCAGTACTTC
CASSLTGTSGPYEQYF